Shown below are 17 T cell receptor beta chains from a single sample sequenced in a study of CD8+ T cells in alopecia areata. Sequencing templates came from extracted RNA that was reverse transcribed into cDNA. This table comes from immunoSEQ multiplex PCR, and its TCRdb copy is limited to in-frame clones, with some not included. The sample comprises 150,000 to 200,000 clones, approximately 57% of which are singletons, and 1% rests with the top ten. The sample's treatment: oral pan-JAK inhibitor, 5-10 mg twice daily. Sequenced material: CD4+ T cells sorted from blood, taken at week 24, from a patient treated with tofacitinib. The receptors were sampled from a human donor with alopecia areata.

A single count supports this clone. This chain uses TRBV29-1 with TRBJ1-4; maybe TRBD1 (6 bases). Trimming removed 0 bases from V and 10 bases from J, with 15 bases in between. The germline V gene has CDR1 SQVTM and CDR2 ANQGSEA. This CDR3 spans 14 amino acids. CDR3 nucleotide sequence: TGCAGCGTTGAAGAGCGGGGGCAGGGCGGAAAACTGTTTTTT. Its protein is CSVEERGQGGKLFF.

This clone was found a few times. This sample also contains other DNA sequences that code for the same CDR3. This chain joins TRBV30 and TRBJ1-5, with D possibly TRBD1 on 5 matching bases. Trimming left V 0 bases short and J 2 bases short, with 11 bases between. The CDR3 has 15 amino acids. Germline CDR1 and CDR2: GTSNPN and SVGIG (reference sequence). CDR3 in amino acids: CAWSVGGAGNQPQHF. CDR3 DNA sequence: TGTGCCTGGAGTGTCGGAGGGGCTGGCAATCAGCCCCAGCATTTT.

This clone has a count of ten or more. This chain links TRBV2 with TRBJ1-6; D uncertain. Germline values: CDR1 SNHLY, CDR2 FYNNEI. This CDR3 has 12 amino acids. V was shortened by 4 bases and J by 7 bases, with 5 bases between the two germline ends. This chain's CDR3 is CASSVTNSPLHF. The CDR3 nucleotides are TGTGCCAGCAGTGTGACCAATTCACCCCTCCACTTT.

This chain links TRBV30 with TRBJ1-1, with D possibly matching TRBD1 (5 bases). Per the germline V gene, CDR1 is GTSNPN and CDR2 is SVGIG (reference sequence). This CDR3 region has 13 residues. V shed 4 bases and J shed 0 bases, with 9 bases lying between them. CDR3 protein: CAWMDTMNTEAFF. CDR3 coding DNA: TGTGCCTGGATGGACACCATGAACACTGAAGCTTTCTTT.

The rearrangement joins TRBV7-3 to TRBJ2-3, with 7 bases fitting TRBD2. In germline, CDR1 is SGHTA, CDR2 FQGTGA. The CDR3 is made up of 14 amino acids. V shed 6 bases and J 1 base; nucleotides not matched to a gene: 4. The CDR3 DNA follows: TGTGCCAGCAGTCTCAGCGGGGGCACAGATACGCAGTATTTT. Translating it yields CASSLSGGTDTQYF. The full variable domain, its missing parts supplied by reference TRBV7-3 and TRBJ2-3, is GAGVSQTPSNKVTEKGKYVELRCDPISGHTALYWYRQSLGQGPEFLIYFQGTGAADDSGLPNDRFFAVRPEGSVSTLKIQRTERGDSAVYLCASSLSGGTDTQYFGPGTRLTVL.

V and J are TRBV7-2 and TRBJ2-7; 8 nucleotides align to TRBD2. There are 16 residues in the CDR3. The V gene's germline CDR1 is SGHTA and CDR2 FQGNSA. With 3 bases clipped from V and 2 bases from J, the junction kept 9 bases outside the gene matches. Written as DNA, the CDR3 is TGTGCCAGCAGCTTCCGTGCGGGGGGACGTACCTACGAGCAGTACTTC. This gives the protein CASSFRAGGRTYEQYF.

The chain joins TRBV7-2 to TRBJ1-6; 7 nucleotides line up with TRBD1. J was trimmed by 10 bases and V by 0 bases; bases with no gene match: 3. CDR1 and CDR2 from the germline V gene are SGHTA and FQGNSA. This CDR3 comprises 14 residues. CDR3 in amino acids: CASSLAGGVSPLHF. The DNA for the CDR3 is TGTGCCAGCAGCTTAGCAGGGGGCGTATCACCCCTCCACTTT.

This clone has only a few counts. The chain uses TRBV5-4 and TRBJ1-5; D is unresolved. Germline CDR1 SGHNT, CDR2 YYREEE (reference sequence). This CDR3 contains 14 residues. The ends were cut back, 1 base at V and 7 bases at J, with 12 bases in the middle. The CDR3 reads CASSLPRRRQPQHF. Here the CDR3 DNA reads TGTGCCAGCAGCTTGCCAAGGCGCCGGCAGCCCCAGCATTTT.

This clone has just a few counts. This chain joins TRBV27 and TRBJ1-1; D not resolved. Per the germline V gene, CDR1 is MNHEY and CDR2 is SMNVEV (reference sequence). CDR3 length equals 16 residues. V was shortened by 0 bases and J by 1 base, with 12 bases between the two germline ends. DNA for the CDR3: TGTGCCAGCAGTTTATCCCGCGTGTGGGCGAACACTGAAGCTTTCTTT. Translating gives CASSLSRVWANTEAFF.

V usage is TRBV11-3 and J usage is TRBJ2-1; the D is unclear. The germline V gene has CDR1 SGHNT and CDR2 YENEEA. V gave up 5 bases and J gave up 6 bases, with 8 bases separating them. This CDR3 region has 12 residues. DNA for the CDR3: TGTGCCAGCAGCCTCATAAGCAATGAGCAGTTCTTC. It codes for CASSLISNEQFF.

The genes are TRBV29-1 and TRBJ1-1; D call uncertain. CDR1 and CDR2 from the germline V gene are SQVTM and ANQGSEA. The CDR3 length is 14 residues. The V end was cut by 1 base, the J end by 1 base, with 10 bases between. CDR3 in amino acids: CSVEVAITNTEAFF. The DNA of the CDR3 is TGCAGCGTTGAAGTGGCCATAACGAACACTGAAGCTTTCTTT.

The chain couples TRBV25-1 to TRBJ1-2, with TRBD1 matching 8 bases. Looked up from germline, CDR1 is MGHDK and CDR2 is SYGVNS. V was clipped by 2 bases and J by 8 bases; unmatched bases: 19. The CDR3 spans 18 residues. CDR3 region: CASSEAQGARARVEGYTF. DNA for the CDR3: TGTGCCAGCAGTGAAGCCCAGGGGGCGAGGGCGAGGGTAGAAGGCTACACCTTC.

This rearrangement joins TRBV7-9 to TRBJ2-1; 7 bases align to TRBD1. Germline assignment: CDR1 SEHNR and CDR2 FQNEAQ (reference sequence). The CDR3 consists of 13 residues. V shed 3 bases, J shed 8 bases, and the junction held 4 bases outside the gene matches. The CDR3 coding sequence is TGTGCCAGCAGCTTTACAGGGGTGGATGAGCAGTTCTTC. Its protein product is CASSFTGVDEQFF.

V gene TRBV19 combines with J gene TRBJ2-3; 9 bases align to TRBD2. Looked up from germline, CDR1 is LNHDA and CDR2 is SQIVND (reference sequence). With 1 base clipped from V and 2 bases from J, the junction kept 1 base outside the gene matches. CDR3 length equals 15 residues. The chain's CDR3 is CASSIGLAVTDTQYF. In DNA, the CDR3 is TGTGCCAGTAGTATAGGACTAGCGGTCACAGATACGCAGTATTTT. The full variable domain, its missing parts supplied by reference TRBV19 and TRBJ2-3, is DGGITQSPKYLFRKEGQNVTLSCEQNLNHDAMYWYRQDPGQGLRLIYYSQIVNDFQKGDIAEGYSVSREKKESFPLTVTSAQKNPTAFYLCASSIGLAVTDTQYFGPGTRLTVL.

The rearrangement links TRBV25-1 to TRBJ1-5; 9 bases match TRBD1. The CDR3 extends over 14 amino acids. The junction had 4 bases not matched to a gene; V was cut back by 5 bases and J by 5 bases. Germline CDR1 and CDR2: MGHDK and SYGVNS. In DNA, the CDR3 is TGTGCCAGCAGTCCGACAGGGGGACATCAGCCCCAGCATTTT. This sequence encodes CASSPTGGHQPQHF.

The genes are TRBV7-9 and TRBJ2-2, with 7 positions matching TRBD2. The J segment lost 8 bases and the V segment lost 6 bases, leaving 3 bases of the junction unmatched. The germline CDR1 and CDR2 sequences are SEHNR and FQNEAQ (reference sequence). The CDR3 is 12 residues long. The CDR3 nucleotides read TGTGCCAGCAGAGCGGGGATTGGGGAGCTGTTTTTT. This encodes CASRAGIGELFF.

In this sample, this clone turned up a few times. The genes are TRBV29-1 and TRBJ2-1, with no clear D. The V gene lost 0 bases and the J gene lost 8 bases, with 8 bases spanning the gap. This CDR3 comprises 12 residues. The germline gives CDR1 SQVTM, CDR2 ANQGSEA. The CDR3 DNA follows: TGCAGCGTTGAAGAAAAGGGCCATGAGCAGTTCTTC. This gives the protein CSVEEKGHEQFF.